The rows below give T cell receptor beta chains drawn from one sample of a study of OX40 agonist ivuxolimab in advanced cancers. Libraries were prepared by immunoSEQ multiplex PCR; TCRdb keeps only in-frame clonotypes and omits some of them. This table holds approximately 55,000 clones, roughly 86% found once. This specimen was CD4+ or CD8+ T cells sorted from blood, taken in a trial of the OX40 agonist ivuxolimab. Receptors were obtained from an adult with an advanced solid tumor such as melanoma, head and neck, liver or kidney cancer. The CDR3 runs from the conserved cysteine through the conserved F or W. Fields, in order: CDR3 length, V gene, J gene, clone size, D gene, CDR3 DNA, CDR3 protein. D genes are given only for firm matches. The size entry is marked missing in some rows and otherwise reads once, few, many or a size class.

cdr3_length: 14
v_call: TRBV5-4
j_call: TRBJ1-5
clone_size: few
d_call: -
cdr3_nt: TGTGCCAGCAGCTTGCGGGGAACGGATCAGCCCCAGCATTTT
cdr3_aa: CASSLRGTDQPQHF

cdr3_length: 14
v_call: TRBV28
j_call: TRBJ2-1
clone_size: -
d_call: -
cdr3_nt: TGTGCCAGCAGTTTAGGTGGCACCTACAATGAGCAGTTCTTC
cdr3_aa: CASSLGGTYNEQFF

cdr3_length: 14
v_call: TRBV6-1
j_call: TRBJ2-7
clone_size: -
d_call: -
cdr3_nt: TGTGCCAGCAGCTTCCGGGACACCTCCTACGAGCAGTACTTC
cdr3_aa: CASSFRDTSYEQYF

cdr3_length: 16
v_call: TRBV15
j_call: TRBJ1-1
clone_size: -
d_call: -
cdr3_nt: TGTGCCACCAGCAGGAGTTACAGGGAAATGAACACTGAAGCTTTCTTT
cdr3_aa: CATSRSYREMNTEAFF

cdr3_length: 11
v_call: TRBV6-8
j_call: TRBJ2-5
clone_size: -
d_call: -
cdr3_nt: TGTGCCAGCAGCCCCACGCTGACCCAGTACTTC
cdr3_aa: CASSPTLTQYF

cdr3_length: 15
v_call: TRBV9
j_call: TRBJ2-1
clone_size: -
d_call: -
cdr3_nt: TGTGCCAGCAGCGTCATTTCTACGACGTACAATGAGCAGTTCTTC
cdr3_aa: CASSVISTTYNEQFF

cdr3_length: 12
v_call: TRBV19
j_call: TRBJ1-1
clone_size: few
d_call: -
cdr3_nt: TGTGCCAGTTCTCCGGGGAACACTGAAGCTTTCTTT
cdr3_aa: CASSPGNTEAFF

cdr3_length: 14
v_call: TRBV29-1
j_call: TRBJ2-1
clone_size: -
d_call: -
cdr3_nt: TGCAGCGTTGCCCCTCTAAGCTCCTACAATGAGCAGTTCTTC
cdr3_aa: CSVAPLSSYNEQFF

cdr3_length: 17
v_call: TRBV19
j_call: TRBJ1-2
clone_size: -
d_call: TRBD1
cdr3_nt: TGTGCCAGTAACGAAGCAGGGGGCGCTTGGTCTACCTATGGCTACACCTTC
cdr3_aa: CASNEAGGAWSTYGYTF

cdr3_length: 14
v_call: TRBV6-5
j_call: TRBJ1-5
clone_size: -
d_call: -
cdr3_nt: TGTGCCAGCAGTTACGGCCCCGGGAGACAGCCCCAGCATTTT
cdr3_aa: CASSYGPGRQPQHF

cdr3_length: 18
v_call: TRBV4-1
j_call: TRBJ2-1
clone_size: -
d_call: -
cdr3_nt: TGCGCCAGCAGCCAAGACCCCCCGACAGACTATAATTTAAATGAGCAGTTCTTC
cdr3_aa: CASSQDPPTDYNLNEQFF

cdr3_length: 11
v_call: TRBV6-5
j_call: TRBJ2-3
clone_size: -
d_call: -
cdr3_nt: TGTGCCAGCAGTAACACAGATACGCAGTATTTT
cdr3_aa: CASSNTDTQYF

cdr3_length: 13
v_call: TRBV5-6
j_call: TRBJ2-7
clone_size: -
d_call: -
cdr3_nt: TGTGCCAGCAGCTTTAGGGGGTTCCACGAGCAGTACTTC
cdr3_aa: CASSFRGFHEQYF

cdr3_length: 15
v_call: TRBV28
j_call: TRBJ1-5
clone_size: few
d_call: -
cdr3_nt: TGTGCCAGCAGAGCCGGGTCCCTTAATAATCAGCCCCAGCATTTT
cdr3_aa: CASRAGSLNNQPQHF

cdr3_length: 14
v_call: TRBV6-1
j_call: TRBJ2-3
clone_size: -
d_call: -
cdr3_nt: TGTGCCAGCAGTGAAGCTAGCGGCACAGATACGCAGTATTTT
cdr3_aa: CASSEASGTDTQYF

cdr3_length: 14
v_call: TRBV7-9
j_call: TRBJ1-5
clone_size: -
d_call: -
cdr3_nt: TGTGCCAGCAGTAAACAGGGTCCCGACCAGCCCCAGCATTTT
cdr3_aa: CASSKQGPDQPQHF

cdr3_length: 14
v_call: TRBV27
j_call: TRBJ1-2
clone_size: few
d_call: -
cdr3_nt: TGTGCCAGCAGTTTAGCCAGAGGGGCTATGGGCTACACCTTC
cdr3_aa: CASSLARGAMGYTF

cdr3_length: 15
v_call: TRBV6-5
j_call: TRBJ1-1
clone_size: -
d_call: -
cdr3_nt: TGTGCCAGCAGTTTCGCGGGTAATGGAGTCACTGAAGCTTTCTTT
cdr3_aa: CASSFAGNGVTEAFF

cdr3_length: 11
v_call: TRBV20-1
j_call: TRBJ1-4
clone_size: -
d_call: -
cdr3_nt: TGCAGTGCTAGGGGTGTTGAAAAACTGTTTTTT
cdr3_aa: CSARGVEKLFF

cdr3_length: 14
v_call: TRBV29-1
j_call: TRBJ1-6
clone_size: -
d_call: -
cdr3_nt: TGCAGCGTCTCCGACAGGAGAAAGGATTCACCCCTCCACTTT
cdr3_aa: CSVSDRRKDSPLHF

cdr3_length: 17
v_call: TRBV7-9
j_call: TRBJ2-2
clone_size: once
d_call: TRBD1
cdr3_nt: TGTGCCAGCAGACCCCGAGGGACAGGGGGGGACACCGGGGAGCTGTTTTTT
cdr3_aa: CASRPRGTGGDTGELFF

cdr3_length: 14
v_call: TRBV13
j_call: TRBJ1-2
clone_size: -
d_call: TRBD1
cdr3_nt: TGTGCCAGCAGCTTAAGACAGGGAGAAGGTGGCTACACCTTC
cdr3_aa: CASSLRQGEGGYTF

cdr3_length: 11
v_call: TRBV6-5
j_call: TRBJ2-3
clone_size: -
d_call: -
cdr3_nt: TGTGCCAGCAGTTACGTTGATACGCAGTATTTT
cdr3_aa: CASSYVDTQYF

cdr3_length: 16
v_call: TRBV30
j_call: TRBJ2-1
clone_size: -
d_call: TRBD2
cdr3_nt: TGTGCCTTAAGGGCGACTAGCGGGAGGGCGGGCAATGAGCAGTTCTTC
cdr3_aa: CALRATSGRAGNEQFF